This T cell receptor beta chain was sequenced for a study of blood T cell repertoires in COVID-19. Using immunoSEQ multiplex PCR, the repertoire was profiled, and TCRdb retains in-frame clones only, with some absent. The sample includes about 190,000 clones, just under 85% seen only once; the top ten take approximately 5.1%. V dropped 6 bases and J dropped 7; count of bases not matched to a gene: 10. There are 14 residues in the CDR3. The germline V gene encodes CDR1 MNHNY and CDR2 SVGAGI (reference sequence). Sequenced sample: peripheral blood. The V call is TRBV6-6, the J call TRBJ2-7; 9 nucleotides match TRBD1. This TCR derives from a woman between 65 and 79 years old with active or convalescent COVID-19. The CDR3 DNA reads TGTGCCAGCAGGCGCCGGGACAGGGCGAATGAGCAGTACTTC. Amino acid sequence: CASRRRDRANEQYF.